This T cell receptor beta chain was obtained from a study of OX40 agonist ivuxolimab in advanced cancers. Assay used: immunoSEQ multiplex PCR; TCRdb lists only in-frame clones, some missing. The sample has about 47,000 clones, less than 90% seen once. The CDR3 runs to 13 residues. Germline V gene data show CDR1 as MNHNS and CDR2 as SASEGT. The V end lost 7 bases, the J end lost 3 bases, and 10 bases lay between the germline ends. This clone has a handful of counts. The V and J genes are TRBV6-1 and TRBJ1-5; maybe TRBD1 (6 bases). Specimen: CD4+ or CD8+ T cells sorted from blood, collected in a trial of the OX40 agonist ivuxolimab. This TCR derives from an adult with an advanced solid tumor such as melanoma, head and neck, liver or kidney cancer. The CDR3 sequence: CASTDRSNQPQHF. CDR3 coding DNA: TGTGCCAGCACTGACAGGTCCAATCAGCCCCAGCATTTT.